This TCR beta chain is from a study of CXCR3-negative and CXCR3-positive naive CD8 T cells. About the research overall: The total count of TRB reads reached 110 million to 150 million, and each library contributed about 1.5 +/- 0.3 million.

The germline gives CDR1 MDHEN, CDR2 SYDVKM. The CDR3 loop spans 14 amino acids. About this clonotype itself: What it recognizes is unknown.

Study results and caveats: For memory CD8+ cells diversity was much lower, but both naive subsets had comparably high diversity. CXCR3-positive naive cells carried more hydrophobic TRB CDR3s than CXCR3-negative naive cells did.

The TRB cDNA libraries were prepared by 5' RACE with UMI labels. Following a re-call of the 5' RACE reads, TCRdb has one entry per CDR3 protein and lacks DNA. The sample has approximately 88,000 distinct CDR3 sequences. V gene TRBV28 combines with J gene TRBJ1-1; lacking DNA, the TRBD1 call made by TCRdb goes unchecked. This clonotype originated in a human donor in good health. Some clones in this sample may be carry-over from other donors' samples. The sequenced material came from naive CXCR3- CD8+ T cells from blood. Subset noted: CD45RO-CCR7+CD27+CD95- naive CD8+ T cells lacking CXCR3 (TNR3-). CDR3 residues: CASREQGWGTEAFF.